The next 20 T cell receptor beta chains were all read from a single sample in a study of Ad26.COV2.S vaccination and SARS-CoV-2 variants. The sample's treatment: roughly 20 received Ad26.COV2.S at low or high dose, single or two shots; roughly five received placebo; per-sample allocation not given. It was on day 63 after the first vaccine or placebo injection that samples were taken. Method: immunoSEQ multiplex PCR; TCRdb's copy keeps in-frame clones and lacks some. The sample shows approximately 480,000 clones, 70% to 90% of them seen only once. This sample comprised peripheral blood, obtained in a trial of Ad26.COV2.S vaccine versus placebo. The receptors here all came from a person between 18 and 65 years old who received the Ad26.COV2.S COVID-19 vaccine or a placebo.

V usage is TRBV5-1 and J usage is TRBJ1-1; D is unresolved. Trimming shortened V by 0 bases and J by 4 bases, and 13 bases separated the two germline ends. There are 15 residues in the CDR3. Germline CDR1 reads SGHRS; CDR2 reads YFSETQ. The CDR3 DNA reads TGCGCCAGCAGCTTGGTCACGACGGGGAGCACTGAAGCTTTCTTT. Its translation is CASSLVTTGSTEAFF.

V is TRBV23-1 and J is TRBJ2-7, with D perhaps matching TRBD2 (6 bases). TRBV23-1 is designated an ORF whose function remains uncertain. Deletions cut 10 bases from V and 5 bases from J, with 12 bases between. This CDR3 contains 11 residues. The CDR3 sequence is CATDYYHEQYF. The CDR3 DNA reads as TGCGCCACGGACTATTACCACGAGCAGTACTTC.

This clone was observed once. V is TRBV10-3 and J is TRBJ1-1; 10 bases are a match to TRBD1. Germline V lookup: CDR1 ENHRY, CDR2 SYGVKD. The trim removed 5 bases at V and 0 bases at J, leaving 3 bases unmatched. This CDR3 contains 15 residues. The CDR3 nucleotides are TGTGCCATCAGTCCAGGACAGGGGGTGAACACTGAAGCTTTCTTT. As protein: CAISPGQGVNTEAFF.

The J gene is TRBJ1-2, the V gene TRBV7-2; D might be TRBD1 (6 bases). The CDR3 is 13 residues long. Germline values: CDR1 SGHTA, CDR2 FQGNSA. The V and J ends lost 5 bases and 2 bases respectively, with 9 bases between them. CDR3 nucleotide sequence: TGTGCCAGCAGCCCCGGACAGAACTATGGCTACACCTTC. It codes for CASSPGQNYGYTF.

The sample holds a few counts of this clone. The same CDR3 is also encoded by other DNA sequences in this sample. This chain connects TRBV5-1 to TRBJ1-1, with TRBD1 identical over 7 bases. The CDR3 spans 14 residues. The germline V gene has CDR1 SGHRS and CDR2 YFSETQ. V shed 4 bases and J 0 bases; nucleotides not matched to a gene: 3. The CDR3 protein is CASSRGQVNTEAFF. DNA of the CDR3: TGCGCCAGCAGCCGCGGACAGGTGAACACTGAAGCTTTCTTT.

Here the CDR3 reads CAISDPGLAGSNEQFF. CDR3 bases: TGTGCCATCAGTGATCCGGGACTAGCGGGAAGCAATGAGCAGTTCTTC. The chain joins TRBV10-3 to TRBJ2-1; 13 bases align to TRBD2. The CDR3 has 16 residues. The V segment lost 3 bases and the J segment 6 bases; nucleotides outside the gene matches: 5. Germline lookup yields CDR1 ENHRY and CDR2 SYGVKD.

CDR3 sequence (DNA): TGTGCCAGCAGTCCCTCAATTCAAGAGACCCAGTACTTC. Translating it yields CASSPSIQETQYF. The chain carries TRBV27 and TRBJ2-5; D not resolved. Germline-derived CDR1 and CDR2 are MNHEY and SMNVEV (reference sequence). The CDR3 consists of 13 residues. Trimming removed 5 bases at V and 2 bases at J, with 9 bases between.

The chain uses TRBV7-8 and TRBJ2-7, with D tentatively TRBD1 (6 bases). The length of the CDR3 is 13 residues. Germline V gene lookup returns CDR1 SGHVS and CDR2 FQNEAQ. V was clipped by 4 bases and J by 7 bases, with 14 bases between them. The DNA for the CDR3 is TGTGCCAGCAGCTCGCACAGGGTGGGGGAGCAGTACTTC. Amino acid sequence: CASSSHRVGEQYF.

The rearrangement links TRBV7-2 to TRBJ2-7; TRBD2 is a possible D gene (5 bases). V was trimmed by 5 bases and J by 6 bases, leaving 11 bases between them. Germline V gene lookup returns CDR1 SGHTA and CDR2 FQGNSA. The CDR3 loop spans 12 amino acids. CDR3 in amino acids: CASSRTGGEQYF. The CDR3 DNA reads as TGTGCCAGCAGCCGGACTGGAGGCGAGCAGTACTTC.

The chain carries TRBV30 and TRBJ2-3; 7 bases are shared with TRBD1. The V gene's germline CDR1 is GTSNPN and CDR2 SVGIG (reference sequence). The CDR3 totals 14 residues. V lost 2 bases, J lost 1 base, and 3 bases stayed unmatched. The CDR3 sequence is CAWSRGGGTDTQYF. CDR3 DNA sequence: TGTGCCTGGAGTCGAGGGGGCGGCACAGATACGCAGTATTTT.

The rearrangement uses TRBV7-8 and TRBJ1-1; 8 positions agree with TRBD1. Germline V gene lookup returns CDR1 SGHVS and CDR2 FQNEAQ. This CDR3 has 18 residues. J gave up 0 bases and V 2 bases, and 11 bases lay outside the gene matches. As DNA, the CDR3 is TGTGCCAGCAGCTTACCCACAGGGGGGACAATTATGAACACTGAAGCTTTCTTT. This sequence encodes CASSLPTGGTIMNTEAFF.

V is TRBV7-2 and J is TRBJ2-7; 11 positions match TRBD2. This CDR3 has 16 amino acids. Germline trimming cut 2 bases from V and 3 bases from J; bases unmatched to any gene: 6. Germline CDR1 is SGHTA and CDR2 is FQGNSA. In nucleotides, the CDR3 is TGTGCCAGCAGCTTACGACTAGCGGGGAAAGACTACGAGCAGTACTTC. As protein: CASSLRLAGKDYEQYF.

This sequence joins TRBV30 and TRBJ2-5; either TRBD1 or TRBD2 may fit D (5 bases each). The germline CDR1 and CDR2 sequences are GTSNPN and SVGIG (reference sequence). V dropped 1 base and J dropped 4 bases, with 13 bases sitting between them. The CDR3 has 14 amino acids. CDR3 DNA sequence: TGTGCCTGGAGTGCTGGGACCCCCCGAGAGACCCAGTACTTC. Its protein product is CAWSAGTPRETQYF. Using reference TRBV30 and TRBJ2-5 for the parts outside the CDR3, the full variable domain is SQTIHQWPATLVQPVGSPLSLECTVEGTSNPNLYWYRQAAGRGLQLLFYSVGIGQISSEVPQNLSASRPQDRQFILSSKKLLLSDSGFYLCAWSAGTPRETQYFGPGTRLLVL.

Remarks on this clone: Other DNA sequences within the sample encode an identical CDR3. The chain carries TRBV9 and TRBJ2-2; D is perhaps TRBD2 (5 bases). The germline gives CDR1 SGDLS, CDR2 YYNGEE. Trimming took off 0 bases at V and 4 bases at J, with 7 bases between the two ends. The CDR3 sequence is 14 residues long. In nucleotides, the CDR3 is TGTGCCAGCAGCGTAGTAGGAGGCACCGGGGAGCTGTTTTTT. Translated, it gives CASSVVGGTGELFF.

Only one count was recorded for this clone. The chain has TRBV28 and TRBJ1-3; D might be TRBD1 (6 bases). The CDR3 has 17 residues. Trimming left V 1 base short and J 0 bases short, with 13 bases between. From germline, CDR1 is MDHEN and CDR2 SYDVKM. The CDR3 here is CASSLYQGTPSGNTIYF. The CDR3 nucleotides are TGTGCCAGCAGTTTATATCAGGGGACTCCCTCTGGAAACACCATATATTTT.

The V and J genes are TRBV28 and TRBJ2-1, with 10 bases that match TRBD2. The germline V gene has CDR1 MDHEN and CDR2 SYDVKM. The CDR3 runs 14 residues. The V and J ends lost 6 bases and 6 bases, in that order; junction bases with no gene match: 5. Here the CDR3 reads CASRALAGVNEQFF. The CDR3 DNA reads TGTGCCAGCAGGGCCCTAGCGGGAGTCAATGAGCAGTTCTTC.

The genes are TRBV10-3 and TRBJ2-5, with a weak D call TRBD2 (6 bases). CDR1 and CDR2 from the germline V gene are ENHRY and SYGVKD. The CDR3 extends over 16 amino acids. V shed 2 bases and J shed 5 bases, with 18 bases lying between them. The CDR3 DNA is TGTGCCATCAGTGAGCTGGGAGACGCTGGAGGGGAGACCCAGTACTTC. This encodes CAISELGDAGGETQYF.

The chain is built from TRBV29-1 and TRBJ1-1; D is uncertain. The V gene lost 6 bases and the J gene lost 1 base, with 12 bases spanning the gap. The germline V gene has CDR1 SQVTM and CDR2 ANQGSEA. The CDR3 runs 13 residues. For the CDR3, the DNA is TGCAGCGTGCGGGTGAACTCGAACACTGAAGCTTTCTTT. Protein sequence: CSVRVNSNTEAFF.

J is TRBJ1-2 and V is TRBV5-1; 7 positions match TRBD1. Germline trimming cut 4 bases from V and 14 bases from J; bases unmatched to any gene: 14. CDR1 is SGHRS, CDR2 YFSETQ, per germline. The CDR3 has 13 amino acids. In DNA, the CDR3 is TGCGCCAGCAGCACCCCGGACAGGATTTGGTCAACCTTC. Translated, it gives CASSTPDRIWSTF. Full variable domain (outside the CDR3, taken from reference TRBV5-1 and TRBJ1-2): KAGVTQTPRYLIKTRGQQVTLSCSPISGHRSVSWYQQTPGQGLQFLFEYFSETQRNKGNFPGRFSGRQFSNSRSEMNVSTLELGDSALYLCASSTPDRIWSTFGSGTRLTVV.

V usage is TRBV2 and J usage is TRBJ1-5; the D is unclear. The CDR3 runs to 13 residues. The germline CDR1 and CDR2 sequences are SNHLY and FYNNEI. Deletions cut 3 bases from V and 0 bases from J, with 3 bases between. The CDR3 DNA reads as TGTGCCAGCAGTGAGCTTAGCAATCAGCCCCAGCATTTT. It codes for CASSELSNQPQHF.